This TCR beta chain derives from a study of blood T cell repertoires in COVID-19. Study information: PBMCs, B-cell-depleted T cells, or T cells were the source of the cDNA or gDNA that made up the material.

Trimming removed 7 bases from V and 1 base from J, with 16 bases in between. This CDR3 has 15 amino acids. The germline gives CDR1 SGHDT, CDR2 YYEEEE. This clone was seen only a few times. Clones were sequenced by immunoSEQ multiplex PCR, and TCRdb holds only the in-frame ones, with some missing. The sample comprises 250,000 to 300,000 clones, roughly 93% of which are singletons, and 2.3% rests with the top ten. Sequenced input: PBMCs or T cells enriched from blood (not recorded which). The rearrangement joins TRBV5-6 to TRBJ2-3, with a possible D match to TRBD2 (5 bases). The clonotype was recovered from a middle-aged woman with acute COVID-19. CDR3 DNA: TGTGCCAGCGGTTATTGGCTAGCCGGCACAGATACGCAGTATTTT. It is translated as CASGYWLAGTDTQYF.